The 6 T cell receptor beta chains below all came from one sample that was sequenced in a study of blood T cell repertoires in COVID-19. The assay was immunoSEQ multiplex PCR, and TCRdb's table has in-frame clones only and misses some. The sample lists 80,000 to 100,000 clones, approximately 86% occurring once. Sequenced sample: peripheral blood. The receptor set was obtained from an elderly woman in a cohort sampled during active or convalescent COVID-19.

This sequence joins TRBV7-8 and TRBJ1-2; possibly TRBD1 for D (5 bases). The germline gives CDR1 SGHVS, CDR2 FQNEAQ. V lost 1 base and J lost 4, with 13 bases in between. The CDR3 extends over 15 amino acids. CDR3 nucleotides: TGTGCCAGCAGCTTAGTTCAGGGCACGAGCTATGGCTACACCTTC. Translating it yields CASSLVQGTSYGYTF.

CDR3 amino acids: CASTGGQGPSETQYF. The CDR3 coding sequence is TGTGCTAGTACCGGGGGGCAGGGGCCCTCGGAGACCCAGTACTTC. The chain joins TRBV12-5 to TRBJ2-5; D is possibly TRBD2 (7 bases). V lost 8 bases and J lost 5, with 21 bases in between. This CDR3 contains 15 residues. In germline, CDR1 is LGHNT, CDR2 FRNRAP.

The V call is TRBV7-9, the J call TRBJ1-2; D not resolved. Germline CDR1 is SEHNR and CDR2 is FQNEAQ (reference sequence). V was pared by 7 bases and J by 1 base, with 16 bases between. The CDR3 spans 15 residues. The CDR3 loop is CASTSSGGINYGYTF. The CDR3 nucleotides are TGTGCCAGCACCTCCTCCGGCGGGATTAACTATGGCTACACCTTC.

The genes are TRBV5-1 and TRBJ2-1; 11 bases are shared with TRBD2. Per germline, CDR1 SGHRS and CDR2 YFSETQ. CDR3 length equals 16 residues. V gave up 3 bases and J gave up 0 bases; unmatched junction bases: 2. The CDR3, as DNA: TGCGCCAGCAGCTCTACTAGCGGGAGCTCCTACAATGAGCAGTTCTTC. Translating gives CASSSTSGSSYNEQFF. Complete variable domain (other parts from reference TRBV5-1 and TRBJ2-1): KAGVTQTPRYLIKTRGQQVTLSCSPISGHRSVSWYQQTPGQGLQFLFEYFSETQRNKGNFPGRFSGRQFSNSRSEMNVSTLELGDSALYLCASSSTSGSSYNEQFFGPGTRLTVL.

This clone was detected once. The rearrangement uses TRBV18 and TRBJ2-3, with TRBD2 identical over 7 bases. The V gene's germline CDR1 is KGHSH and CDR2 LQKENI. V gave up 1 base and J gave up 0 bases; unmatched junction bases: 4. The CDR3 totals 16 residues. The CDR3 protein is CASSPQLARSTDTQYF. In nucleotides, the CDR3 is TGTGCCAGCTCACCACAACTAGCGCGTAGCACAGATACGCAGTATTTT.

CDR3 residues: CAWTGRGNTIYF. CDR3 sequence (DNA): TGTGCCTGGACTGGGAGGGGAAACACCATATATTTT. The J gene is TRBJ1-3, the V gene TRBV30, with unresolved D. V lost 4 bases to trimming and J lost 4 bases, with 8 bases between them. Per germline, CDR1 GTSNPN and CDR2 SVGIG (reference sequence). The CDR3 totals 12 residues.